The present entry profiles one TCR beta chain with its context. Its antigen is still unknown. The data are from a study of cytomegalovirus exposure and HLA in healthy donors. The PCR was carried out with 60 Vbeta primers and 13 Jbeta primers. Sequenced by immunoSEQ multiplex PCR; TCRdb stores in-frame clones only, minus some. This table has about 140,000 clones, 60% to 85% appearing once. Study-level findings and limits: Under in vitro conditions, a few CMV-associated chains were confirmed as specific for CMV antigens. Diagnosis of cytomegalovirus status made by the classifier reportedly showed high specificity and sensitivity. The study listed approximately 160 cytomegalovirus-associated TCR beta chains.

The receptor's source is a man aged 35 to 55 in good health and CMV-seropositive. The specimen was PBMCs.

The CDR3 region is CASSHRGLSYEQYF. CDR3 bases: TGTGCCAGCAGCCACAGGGGCCTTTCCTACGAGCAGTACTTC. The rearrangement uses TRBV4-2 and TRBJ2-7; D is perhaps TRBD1 (6 bases). Germline values: CDR1 LGHNA, CDR2 YNFKEQ. This CDR3 region has 14 residues. The V gene lost 3 bases and the J gene lost 1 base, with 10 bases spanning the gap.